This T cell receptor beta chain was captured in a study of early T cells in non-severe SARS-CoV-2 infection. On the study more broadly: Sequencing of unsorted whole blood was done on bulk RNA, leaving chains unpaired.

cDNA molecules, individually, were tagged with unique molecular identifiers. TCRdb recomputed calls from the 5' RACE reads with MiXCR, one row per CDR3 protein. The table lists approximately 50,000 distinct CDR3 sequences, approximately 9.4% of them singletons. V lost 4 bases, J lost 4 bases, and 19 bases lay in between. This CDR3 has 17 amino acids. The germline CDR1 and CDR2 sequences are MNHEY and SVGAGI. Sequencing was performed on whole blood. The genes are TRBV6-5 and TRBJ2-2; D gene unclear. The receptor comes from an adult who was a healthcare worker with PCR-confirmed SARS-CoV-2 infection or an uninfected control (not recorded which). Written as DNA, the CDR3 is TGTGCCAGCAGTTTGACACCTCTCGTGCACGGCACCGGGGAGCTGTTTTTT. Translated: CASSLTPLVHGTGELFF.